This T cell receptor beta chain was recorded in a study of human T cells and chemical hapten exposure. This sample's time point: pre-sensitization, week 0. Stated treatment: therapeutic diphenylcyclopropenone sensitization with weekly scalp DPC. V lost 0 bases to trimming and J lost 1 base, with 5 bases between them. CDR3 length: 14 residues. The germline gives CDR1 SGHAT, CDR2 FQNNGV. TCRdb re-called the RACE reads with MiXCR, one entry per CDR3 protein. This repertoire shows about 260,000 distinct CDR3 sequences, about 8.6% found once; its top ten account for about 2.5%. The sequence derives from a woman aged 40-49 years with alopecia areata. Some clones in this sample may be carry-over from other donors' samples. The V gene is TRBV11-2, the J gene TRBJ2-3; no clear D. The specimen comprised whole blood, sampled in connection with sensitization to the hapten diphenylcyclopropenone (DPC). The CDR3 nucleotides read TGTGCCAGCAGCTTAGAGGCAGGCACAGATACGCAGTATTTT. This gives the protein CASSLEAGTDTQYF.